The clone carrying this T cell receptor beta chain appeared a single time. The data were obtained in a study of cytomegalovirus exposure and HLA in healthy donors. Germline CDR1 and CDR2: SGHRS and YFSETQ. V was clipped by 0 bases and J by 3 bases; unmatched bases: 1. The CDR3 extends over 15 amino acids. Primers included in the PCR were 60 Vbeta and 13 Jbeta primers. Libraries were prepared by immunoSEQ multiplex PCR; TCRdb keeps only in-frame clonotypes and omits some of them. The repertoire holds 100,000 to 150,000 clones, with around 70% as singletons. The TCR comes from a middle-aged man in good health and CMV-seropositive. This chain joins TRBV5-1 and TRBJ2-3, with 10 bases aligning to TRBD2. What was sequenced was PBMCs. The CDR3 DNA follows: TGCGCCAGCAGCTTGGCACTAGCGGGAACAGATACGCAGTATTTT. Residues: CASSLALAGTDTQYF.